The 21 T cell receptor beta chains listed next were all sequenced from one sample in a study of CXCR3-negative and CXCR3-positive naive CD8 T cells (dated by TCRdb to the late 2010s). Sequencer: NextSeq 550. The Human TCR Profiling Kit (MiLaboratory) was used to make UMI-labeled 5' RACE TRB cDNA libraries. The reads underwent TCRdb reprocessing, giving one record for each CDR3 protein sequence and no DNA. The data table for this sample lists roughly 8,000 distinct CDR3 sequences. The ten largest account for 1.1% of the sample. Sample: naive CXCR3- CD8+ T cells from blood. The intended sense of this specimen's cell subset or site label: CD45RO-CCR7+CD27+CD95- naive CD8+ T cells lacking CXCR3 (TNR3-). These receptors came from a human donor in good health. Some clones in this sample may be carry-over from other donors' samples.

In terms of frequency, this clonotype is medium-sized. This chain connects TRBV29-1 to TRBJ2-1; TCRdb indicates TRBD2, and absent DNA this call remains unverified. Germline CDR1 reads SQVTM; CDR2 reads ANQGSEA. CDR3 length equals 13 residues. The chain's CDR3 is CSVRTSGSNEQFF.

Considering frequency, this clonotype is medium-sized. V is TRBV7-9 and J is TRBJ2-1; TCRdb picks TRBD1, but there is no DNA to check that call. This CDR3 has 18 amino acids. In germline, CDR1 is SEHNR, CDR2 FQNEAQ (reference sequence). CDR3 region: CASSDLQGQVKNYNEQFF.

This clonotype is identified as medium-sized (0.01 to 0.1%) from frequency. V and J are TRBV29-1 and TRBJ2-2; TCRdb designates TRBD1, a call that cannot be tested without DNA. The CDR3 runs 16 residues. Germline V gene sequence: CDR1 SQVTM, CDR2 ANQGSEA. Here the CDR3 reads CSVRGTGGAVTGELFF.

The J gene is TRBJ1-1, the V gene TRBV28. CDR3 size: 12 residues. The germline V gene has CDR1 MDHEN and CDR2 SYDVKM. The CDR3 loop reads CASTKDGREAFF.

According to its frequency, this clonotype is medium-sized. The V gene is TRBV18, the J gene TRBJ2-7; the D gene TCRdb calls, TRBD2, cannot be checked with no DNA. CDR1 is KGHSH, CDR2 LQKENI, per germline. The CDR3 has 16 amino acids. CDR3 in amino acids: CASSPPSDSLFNEQYF.

The V and J genes are TRBV29-1 and TRBJ2-1; TCRdb indicates TRBD2, and absent DNA this call remains unverified. Per germline, CDR1 SQVTM and CDR2 ANQGSEA. The CDR3 runs 18 residues. CDR3 sequence: CSARSGEQLRGRGNEQFF.

The chain is built from TRBV29-1 and TRBJ2-5; TCRdb's D call, TRBD1, is unchecked because there is no DNA. Germline assignment: CDR1 SQVTM and CDR2 ANQGSEA. The CDR3 runs 15 residues. CDR3 sequence reads: CSVLPPTGWYETQYF.

Judged by frequency, this clonotype is medium-sized. This chain links TRBV12-3 or TRBV12-4 with TRBJ2-1; the TRBD1 assignment by TCRdb is unverifiable without DNA. CDR3 length: 16 amino acids. The CDR3 region is CASSETPGQGAGEQFF.

V gene TRBV19 combines with J gene TRBJ2-7; TCRdb designates TRBD1, a call that cannot be tested without DNA. Per germline, CDR1 LNHDA and CDR2 SQIVND (reference sequence). The CDR3 consists of 15 residues. CDR3 region: CASTPGTDFTYEQYF.

This sequence joins TRBV6-5 and TRBJ1-1. The germline V gene encodes CDR1 MNHEY and CDR2 SVGAGI. CDR3 length: 15 residues. The chain's CDR3 is CASSSSRGLGTEAFF.

This clonotype ranks as medium-sized in terms of frequency. The chain employs TRBV12-3 or TRBV12-4 and TRBJ2-1. This CDR3 spans 12 amino acids. The CDR3 is CASSANYNEQFF.

The genes are TRBV6-1 and TRBJ2-5; TCRdb outputs TRBD2, but without DNA this stays unchecked. The CDR3 is 16 amino acids. Germline V lookup: CDR1 MNHNS, CDR2 SASEGT. CDR3 amino acids: CASSEWLAGVGETQYF.

The chain is built from TRBV2 and TRBJ2-1. The CDR3 runs to 17 residues. Germline loops: CDR1 SNHLY, CDR2 FYNNEI. This chain's CDR3 is CASSDISQPSSYNEQFF.

According to its frequency, this clonotype is medium-sized. The chain's CDR3 is CASSLPGQGVENEQFF. This chain joins TRBV7-9 and TRBJ2-1; TCRdb proposes TRBD1, but this gene call is untestable without DNA. Per the germline V gene, CDR1 is SEHNR and CDR2 is FQNEAQ (reference sequence). The CDR3 contains 16 residues.

This clonotype registers medium-sized by frequency. The rearrangement joins TRBV7-2 to TRBJ2-5; TCRdb indicates TRBD1, and absent DNA this call remains unverified. CDR1 is SGHTA and CDR2 is FQGNSA in the germline V gene. The CDR3 sequence is 13 residues long. CDR3 region: CASSSPPQETQYF.

This chain connects TRBV5-1 to TRBJ2-7; TCRdb selects TRBD2, and the lack of DNA leaves this call unchecked. Germline V gene lookup returns CDR1 SGHRS and CDR2 YFSETQ. This CDR3 spans 15 amino acids. CDR3 sequence: CASSLGQGPSYEQYF.

The V call is TRBV7-9, the J call TRBJ2-1; the D call from TCRdb, TRBD2, cannot be confirmed without DNA. The germline V gene has CDR1 SEHNR and CDR2 FQNEAQ (reference sequence). The length of the CDR3 is 15 residues. This CDR3 is CASSSGTSGYNEPFF.

The CDR3 sequence is CASSLGQDTDTQYF. J is TRBJ2-3 and V is TRBV28; TCRdb's D call of TRBD1 is untestable without DNA. Looked up from germline, CDR1 is MDHEN and CDR2 is SYDVKM. This CDR3 spans 14 amino acids.

The gene calls are TRBV7-9 and TRBJ2-1; without DNA, the TCRdb call of TRBD2 cannot be checked. CDR1 and CDR2 (germline): SEHNR, FQNEAQ (reference sequence). This CDR3 is built from 13 residues. CDR3 loop: CASSPAGSREQFF.

This clonotype registers medium-sized by frequency. The J gene is TRBJ2-1, the V gene TRBV2; TCRdb's D gene call, TRBD2, goes unchecked for lack of DNA. The CDR3 sequence is 13 residues long. Germline V lookup: CDR1 SNHLY, CDR2 FYNNEI. This CDR3 reads CASGTSGGGEQFF.

The gene calls are TRBV28 and TRBJ1-4. Germline V gives CDR1 MDHEN, CDR2 SYDVKM. The CDR3 loop spans 12 amino acids. This CDR3 is CASSLGSTRLFF.